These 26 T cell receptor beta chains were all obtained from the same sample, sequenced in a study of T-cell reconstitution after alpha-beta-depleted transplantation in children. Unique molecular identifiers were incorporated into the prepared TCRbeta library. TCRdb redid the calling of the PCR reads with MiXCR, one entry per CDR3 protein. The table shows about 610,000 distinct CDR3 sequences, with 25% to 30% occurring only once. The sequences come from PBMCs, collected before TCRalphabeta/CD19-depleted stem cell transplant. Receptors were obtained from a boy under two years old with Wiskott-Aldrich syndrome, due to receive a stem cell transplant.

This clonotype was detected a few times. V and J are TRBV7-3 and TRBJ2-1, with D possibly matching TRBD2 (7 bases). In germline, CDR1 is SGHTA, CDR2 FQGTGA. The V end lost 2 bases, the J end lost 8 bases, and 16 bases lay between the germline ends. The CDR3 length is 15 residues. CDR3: CASSLWGGISYEQFF. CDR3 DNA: TGTGCCAGCAGCTTATGGGGGGGCATTTCATATGAGCAGTTCTTC. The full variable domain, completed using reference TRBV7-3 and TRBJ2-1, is GAGVSQTPSNKVTEKGKYVELRCDPISGHTALYWYRQSLGQGPEFLIYFQGTGAADDSGLPNDRFFAVRPEGSVSTLKIQRTERGDSAVYLCASSLWGGISYEQFFGPGTRLTVL.

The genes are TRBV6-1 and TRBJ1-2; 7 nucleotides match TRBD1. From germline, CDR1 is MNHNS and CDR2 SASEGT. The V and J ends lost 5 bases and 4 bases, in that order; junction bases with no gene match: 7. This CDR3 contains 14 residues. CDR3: CASSRGQRTYGYTF. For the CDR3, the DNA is TGTGCCAGCAGTAGGGGACAGCGGACCTATGGCTACACCTTC.

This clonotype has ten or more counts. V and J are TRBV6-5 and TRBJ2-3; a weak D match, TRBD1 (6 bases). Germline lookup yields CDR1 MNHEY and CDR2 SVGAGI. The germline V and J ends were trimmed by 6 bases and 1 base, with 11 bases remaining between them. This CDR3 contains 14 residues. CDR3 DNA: TGTGCCAGCAGCCCCCGACAGGGCACAGATACGCAGTATTTT. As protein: CASSPRQGTDTQYF.

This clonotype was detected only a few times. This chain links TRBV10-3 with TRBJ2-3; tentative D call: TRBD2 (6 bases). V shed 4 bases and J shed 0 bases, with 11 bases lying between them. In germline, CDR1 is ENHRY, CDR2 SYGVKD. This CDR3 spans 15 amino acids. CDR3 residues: CAISAVSGSTDTQYF. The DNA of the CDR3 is TGTGCCATCAGTGCAGTCAGCGGGAGCACAGATACGCAGTATTTT.

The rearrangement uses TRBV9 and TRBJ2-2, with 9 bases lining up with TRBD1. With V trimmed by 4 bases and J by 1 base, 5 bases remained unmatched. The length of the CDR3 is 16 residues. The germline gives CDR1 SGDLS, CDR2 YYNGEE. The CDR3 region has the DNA TGTGCCAGCAGCTACCGGGACAGGGAGAACACCGGGGAGCTGTTTTTT. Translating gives CASSYRDRENTGELFF.

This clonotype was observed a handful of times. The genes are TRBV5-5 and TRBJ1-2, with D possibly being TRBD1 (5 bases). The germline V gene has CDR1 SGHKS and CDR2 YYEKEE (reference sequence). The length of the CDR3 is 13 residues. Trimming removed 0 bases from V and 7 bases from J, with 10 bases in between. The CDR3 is CASSLVGVAGYTF. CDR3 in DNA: TGTGCCAGCAGCTTGGTAGGGGTGGCTGGCTACACCTTC.

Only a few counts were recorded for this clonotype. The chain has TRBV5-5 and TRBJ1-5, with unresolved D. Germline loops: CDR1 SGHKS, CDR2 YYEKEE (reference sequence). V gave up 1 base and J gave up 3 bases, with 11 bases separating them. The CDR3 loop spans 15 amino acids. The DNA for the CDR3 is TGTGCCAGCAGCTTGCGGCCCATTAACAATCAGCCCCAGCATTTT. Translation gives CASSLRPINNQPQHF. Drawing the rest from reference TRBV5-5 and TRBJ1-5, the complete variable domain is DAGVTQSPTHLIKTRGQQVTLRCSPISGHKSVSWYQQVLGQGPQFIFQYYEKEERGRGNFPDRFSARQFPNYSSELNVNALLLGDSALYLCASSLRPINNQPQHFGDGTRLSIL.

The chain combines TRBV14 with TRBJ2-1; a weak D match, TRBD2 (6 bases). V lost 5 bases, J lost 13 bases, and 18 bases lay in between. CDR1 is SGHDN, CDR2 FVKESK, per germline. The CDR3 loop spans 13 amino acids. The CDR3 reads CASSWGGGNFQFF. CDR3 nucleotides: TGTGCCAGCAGCTGGGGAGGCGGGAATTTCCAGTTCTTC.

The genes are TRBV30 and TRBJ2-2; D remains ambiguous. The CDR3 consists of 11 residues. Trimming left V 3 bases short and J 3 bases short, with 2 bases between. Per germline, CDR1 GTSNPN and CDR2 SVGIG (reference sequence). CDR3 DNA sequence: TGTGCCTGGAGACACACCGGGGAGCTGTTTTTT. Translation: CAWRHTGELFF.

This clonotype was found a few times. CDR3 sequence reads: CASGRRGRGADTQYF. The CDR3, as DNA: TGTGCCAGCGGAAGACGGGGAAGGGGCGCAGATACGCAGTATTTT. This chain links TRBV12-3 or TRBV12-4 with TRBJ2-3; D tentatively fits TRBD1 or TRBD2 (5 bases each). Trimming left V 8 bases short and J 4 bases short, with 19 bases between. CDR3 length: 15 amino acids.

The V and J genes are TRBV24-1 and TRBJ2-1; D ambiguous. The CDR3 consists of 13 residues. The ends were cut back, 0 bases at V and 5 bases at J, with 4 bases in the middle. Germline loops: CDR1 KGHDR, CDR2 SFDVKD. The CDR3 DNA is TGTGCCACCAGTGATTTGTGGGACAATGAGCAGTTCTTC. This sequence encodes CATSDLWDNEQFF.

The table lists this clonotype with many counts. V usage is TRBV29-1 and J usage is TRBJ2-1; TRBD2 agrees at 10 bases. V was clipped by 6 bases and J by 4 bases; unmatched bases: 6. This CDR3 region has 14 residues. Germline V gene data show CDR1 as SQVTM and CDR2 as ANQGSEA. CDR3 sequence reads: CSVTSGRGYNEQFF. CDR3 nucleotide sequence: TGCAGCGTAACGAGCGGGAGGGGTTACAATGAGCAGTTCTTC.

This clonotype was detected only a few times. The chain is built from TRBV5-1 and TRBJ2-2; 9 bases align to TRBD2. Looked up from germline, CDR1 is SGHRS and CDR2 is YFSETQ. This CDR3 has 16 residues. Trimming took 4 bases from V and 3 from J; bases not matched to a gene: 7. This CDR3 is CASSPIAGVYTGELFF. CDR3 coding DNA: TGCGCCAGCAGCCCTATAGCGGGAGTGTACACCGGGGAGCTGTTTTTT.

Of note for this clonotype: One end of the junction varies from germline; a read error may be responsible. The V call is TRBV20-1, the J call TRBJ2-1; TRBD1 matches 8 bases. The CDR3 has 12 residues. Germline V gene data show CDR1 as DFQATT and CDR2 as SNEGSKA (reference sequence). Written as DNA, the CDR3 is TGCAGTGCCGAGGGCCGACAGGGGAAATTTCTCTTC. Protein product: CSAEGRQGKFLF.

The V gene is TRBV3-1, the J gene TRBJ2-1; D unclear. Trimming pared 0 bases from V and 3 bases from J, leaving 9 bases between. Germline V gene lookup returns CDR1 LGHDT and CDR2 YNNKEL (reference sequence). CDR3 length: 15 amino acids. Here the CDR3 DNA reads TGTGCCAGCAGCCAAGATCATAGTAACTACAATGAGCAGTTCTTC. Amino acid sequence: CASSQDHSNYNEQFF.

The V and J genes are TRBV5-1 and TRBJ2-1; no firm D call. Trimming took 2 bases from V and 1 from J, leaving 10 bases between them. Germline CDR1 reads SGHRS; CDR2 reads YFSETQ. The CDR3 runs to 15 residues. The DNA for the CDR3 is TGCGCCAGCAGCTTTTCATGGCGGTCCTACAATGAGCAGTTCTTC. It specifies CASSFSWRSYNEQFF.

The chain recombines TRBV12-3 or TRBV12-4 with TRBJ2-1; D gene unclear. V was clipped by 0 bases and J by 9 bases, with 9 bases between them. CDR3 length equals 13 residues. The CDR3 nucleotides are TGTGCCAGCAGTTTAGCGCCCGCTGGTGAGCAGTTCTTC. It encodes CASSLAPAGEQFF.

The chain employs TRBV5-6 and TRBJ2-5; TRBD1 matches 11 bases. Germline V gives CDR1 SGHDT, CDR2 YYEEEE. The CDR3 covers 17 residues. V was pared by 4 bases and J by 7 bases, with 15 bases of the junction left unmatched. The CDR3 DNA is TGTGCCAGCAGCATTGGGACAGGGGGACGAGCACCGGGGACCCAGTACTTC. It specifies CASSIGTGGRAPGTQYF.

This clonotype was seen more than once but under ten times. CDR3 in DNA: TGTGCCAGCAGCTTATCCCCAGGCTACGAGCAGTACTTC. Amino acid sequence: CASSLSPGYEQYF. The chain combines TRBV7-3 with TRBJ2-7; D is unclear. The CDR3 consists of 13 residues. From germline, CDR1 is SGHTA and CDR2 FQGTGA. Trimming removed 2 bases at V and 3 bases at J, with 8 bases between.

The chain's CDR3 is CASSRRPSNPGAGGPFPHNEQFF. The CDR3 coding sequence is TGTGCCAGCAGCCGACGCCCCTCCAATCCAGGAGCGGGAGGGCCCTTTCCCCACAATGAGCAGTTCTTC. This chain connects TRBV4-2 to TRBJ2-1; TRBD2 matches at 10 bases. This CDR3 contains 23 residues. The germline V gene encodes CDR1 LGHNA and CDR2 YNFKEQ. V shed 4 bases, J shed 5 bases, and the junction held 29 bases outside the gene matches.

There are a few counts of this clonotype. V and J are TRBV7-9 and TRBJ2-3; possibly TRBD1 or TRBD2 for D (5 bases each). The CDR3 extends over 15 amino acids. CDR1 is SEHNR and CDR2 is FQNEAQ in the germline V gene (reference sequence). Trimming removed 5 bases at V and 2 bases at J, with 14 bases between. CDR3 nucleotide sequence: TGTGCCAGCAGCGTACCGGGACCCGTCACAGATACGCAGTATTTT. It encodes CASSVPGPVTDTQYF. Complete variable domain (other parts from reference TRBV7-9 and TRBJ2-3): DTGVSQNPRHKITKRGQNVTFRCDPISEHNRLYWYRQTLGQGPEFLTYFQNEAQLEKSRLLSDRFSAERPKGSFSTLEIQRTEQGDSAMYLCASSVPGPVTDTQYFGPGTRLTVL.

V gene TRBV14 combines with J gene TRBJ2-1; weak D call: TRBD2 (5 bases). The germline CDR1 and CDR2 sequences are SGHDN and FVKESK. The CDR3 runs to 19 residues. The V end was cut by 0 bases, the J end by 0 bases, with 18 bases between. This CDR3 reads CASSQDLIARDSSYNEQFF. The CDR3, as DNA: TGTGCCAGCAGCCAAGACCTCATTGCCCGGGATAGCTCCTACAATGAGCAGTTCTTC.

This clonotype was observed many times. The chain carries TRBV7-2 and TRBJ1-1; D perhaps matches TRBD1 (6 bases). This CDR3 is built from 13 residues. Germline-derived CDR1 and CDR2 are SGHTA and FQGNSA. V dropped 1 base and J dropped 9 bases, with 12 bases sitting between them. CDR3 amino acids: CASSLVEGVQAFF. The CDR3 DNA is TGTGCCAGCAGCTTAGTCGAGGGGGTCCAAGCTTTCTTT.

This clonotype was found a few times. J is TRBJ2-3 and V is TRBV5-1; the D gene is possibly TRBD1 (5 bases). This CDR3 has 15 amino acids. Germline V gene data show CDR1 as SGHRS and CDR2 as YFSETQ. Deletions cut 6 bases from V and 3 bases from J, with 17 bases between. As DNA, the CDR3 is TGCGCCAGCAAGGCCCAGGGTTGGGCGACAGATACGCAGTATTTT. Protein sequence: CASKAQGWATDTQYF.

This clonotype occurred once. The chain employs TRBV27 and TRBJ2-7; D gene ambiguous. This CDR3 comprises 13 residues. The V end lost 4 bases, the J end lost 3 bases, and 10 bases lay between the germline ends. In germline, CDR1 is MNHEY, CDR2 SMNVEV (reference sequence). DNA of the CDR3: TGTGCCAGCAGTTCGTTGGACGGCTACGAGCAGTACTTC. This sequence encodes CASSSLDGYEQYF.

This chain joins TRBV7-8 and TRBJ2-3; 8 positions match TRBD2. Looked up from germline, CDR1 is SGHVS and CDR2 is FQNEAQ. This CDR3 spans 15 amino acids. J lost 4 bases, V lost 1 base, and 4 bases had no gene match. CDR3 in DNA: TGTGCCAGCAGCTTAGTCGGGACTAGAGCAGATACGCAGTATTTT. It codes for CASSLVGTRADTQYF.